This T cell receptor (beta chain) was identified in a study of cytomegalovirus exposure and HLA in healthy donors. General observations from the study: Later on, a genetic analysis was performed. It linked a missense variant in DCLRE1C with V- and J-gene trimming of TCR beta. Further analysis was carried out later, and it showed several of the most significant clusters appearing linked to common viral pathogens.

The germline gives CDR1 MGHRA, CDR2 YSYEKL. V gave up 1 base and J gave up 0 bases, with 9 bases separating them. This CDR3 has 15 amino acids. 60 Vbeta and 13 Jbeta primers were used in PCR. Produced via immunoSEQ multiplex PCR; TCRdb's table is partial and in-frame only. The repertoire has 150,000 to 200,000 clones, more than 85% of them found once; the top ten carry approximately 1.5%. As concerns this clone: Its cognate antigen is unknown.

The rearrangement joins TRBV4-1 to TRBJ1-2, with unresolved D. The specimen sequenced was PBMCs. This receptor was identified in a young woman in good health and CMV-seronegative. The CDR3 spells CASSQVERANYGYTF. As DNA, the CDR3 is TGCGCCAGCAGCCAAGTGGAGAGAGCTAACTATGGCTACACCTTC.